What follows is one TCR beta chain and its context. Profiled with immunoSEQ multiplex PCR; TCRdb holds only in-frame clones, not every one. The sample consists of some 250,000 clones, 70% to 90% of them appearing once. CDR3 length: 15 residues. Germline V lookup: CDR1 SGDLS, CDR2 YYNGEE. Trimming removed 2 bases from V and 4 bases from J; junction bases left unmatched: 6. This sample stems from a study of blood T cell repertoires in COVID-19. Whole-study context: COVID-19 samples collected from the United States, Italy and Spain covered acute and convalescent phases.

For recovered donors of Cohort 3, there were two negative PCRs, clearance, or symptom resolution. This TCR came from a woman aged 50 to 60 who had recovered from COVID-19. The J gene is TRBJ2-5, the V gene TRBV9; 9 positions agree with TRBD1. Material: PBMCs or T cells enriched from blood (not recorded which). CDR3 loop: CASSVDRGALETQYF. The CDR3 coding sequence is TGTGCCAGCAGCGTGGACAGGGGAGCCCTAGAGACCCAGTACTTC.